A single sample is the source of the 27 T cell receptor beta chains below, sequenced in a study of T cells after yellow fever vaccination. TCRdb processed the 5' RACE reads anew with MiXCR; each CDR3 protein has one entry. The sample lists hundreds of thousands of distinct CDR3 sequences; 18% were seen once. Sequencing was performed on PBMCs, taken before the yellow fever booster vaccination. These receptor sequences come from a man younger than 30 who received the YFV17D yellow fever vaccine.

This clonotype was seen ten or more times. The rearrangement joins TRBV12-3 or TRBV12-4 to TRBJ1-1; D is perhaps TRBD1 (5 bases). This CDR3 has 14 amino acids. V dropped 8 bases and J dropped 1 base, with 14 bases sitting between them. The CDR3 nucleotides are TGTGCCAGCGGGACGAGTGGGACGAACACTGAAGCTTTCTTT. Translated: CASGTSGTNTEAFF.

A few counts support this clonotype. This chain connects TRBV28 to TRBJ2-1; D gene ambiguous. Trimming removed 3 bases from V and 6 bases from J, with 12 bases in between. Germline V lookup: CDR1 MDHEN, CDR2 SYDVKM. This CDR3 has 14 residues. CDR3 amino acids: CASSFQVALNEQFF. The DNA of the CDR3 is TGTGCCAGCAGTTTTCAAGTAGCCCTCAATGAGCAGTTCTTC.

This clonotype was seen only a few times. The genes are TRBV6-5 and TRBJ2-1; D is ambiguous. CDR1 MNHEY and CDR2 SVGAGI come from the germline V gene. Trimming took 6 bases from V and 6 from J, leaving 12 bases between them. The CDR3 has 13 amino acids. Written as DNA, the CDR3 is TGTGCCAGCAGGGAATTTAACACCAATGAGCAGTTCTTC. It is translated as CASREFNTNEQFF.

The J gene is TRBJ2-4, the V gene TRBV25-1; possible D gene TRBD1, 5 bases. The CDR3 runs 15 residues. V lost 3 bases and J 0 bases, leaving 9 bases between the germline ends. Looked up from germline, CDR1 is MGHDK and CDR2 is SYGVNS. For the CDR3, the DNA is TGTGCCAGCAGTGAGTGGCAGGGAGCCAAAAACATTCAGTACTTC. Its protein product is CASSEWQGAKNIQYF. The full variable domain, its missing parts supplied by reference TRBV25-1 and TRBJ2-4, is EADIYQTPRYLVIGTGKKITLECSQTMGHDKMYWYQQDPGMELHLIHYSYGVNSTEKGDLSSESTVSRIRTEHFPLTLESARPSHTSQYLCASSEWQGAKNIQYFGAGTRLSVL.

This chain uses TRBV18 with TRBJ1-1; maybe TRBD1 (5 bases). The CDR3 covers 15 residues. Trimming removed 3 bases from V and 5 bases from J, with 16 bases in between. From germline, CDR1 is KGHSH and CDR2 LQKENI. The chain's CDR3 is CASSPRDQMGTEAFF. DNA of the CDR3: TGTGCCAGCTCACCCCGGGACCAGATGGGTACTGAAGCTTTCTTT.

The gene calls are TRBV7-2 and TRBJ2-5; D gene ambiguous. Trimming left V 4 bases short and J 0 bases short, with 12 bases between. This CDR3 has 15 residues. Germline V gene sequence: CDR1 SGHTA, CDR2 FQGNSA. The CDR3: CASSSAAAYQETQYF. The DNA of the CDR3 is TGTGCCAGCAGCTCCGCGGCAGCGTACCAAGAGACCCAGTACTTC.

This chain connects TRBV15 to TRBJ1-5; D ambiguous. Germline V gives CDR1 LNHNV, CDR2 YYDKDF (reference sequence). This CDR3 is built from 14 residues. V was shortened by 0 bases and J by 7 bases, with 10 bases between the two germline ends. CDR3 nucleotide sequence: TGTGCCACCAGCAGAGATGGGAGCGGCCAGCCCCAGCATTTT. Its translation: CATSRDGSGQPQHF.

This chain uses TRBV6-1 with TRBJ1-2; TRBD1 aligns across 7 bases. The CDR3 covers 13 residues. V lost 4 bases and J lost 3; bases outside the gene matches: 2. Germline assignment: CDR1 MNHNS and CDR2 SASEGT. This CDR3 reads CASSGGTDYGYTF. The CDR3 DNA sequence: TGTGCCAGCAGTGGGGGGACAGACTATGGCTACACCTTC.

The chain links TRBV5-1 to TRBJ2-3; possibly TRBD1 for D (5 bases). Germline-derived CDR1 and CDR2 are SGHRS and YFSETQ. Trimming left V 4 bases short and J 0 bases short, with 12 bases between. There are 15 residues in the CDR3. The CDR3 is CASSPVGHSTDTQYF. The CDR3 bases are TGCGCCAGCAGCCCGGTCGGACATAGCACAGATACGCAGTATTTT.

The J gene is TRBJ2-7, the V gene TRBV6-6; possibly TRBD1 for D (5 bases). Germline V gives CDR1 MNHNY, CDR2 SVGAGI (reference sequence). CDR3 length equals 14 residues. V shed 0 bases and J shed 6 bases, with 12 bases lying between them. The CDR3 DNA follows: TGTGCCAGCAGTTACTCTCAGGGCCCGGGCGAGCAGTACGTC. Its protein product is CASSYSQGPGEQYV.

This clonotype was observed a few times. The rearrangement links TRBV25-1 to TRBJ1-1; D remains ambiguous. This CDR3 region has 15 residues. Trimming pared 2 bases from V and 2 bases from J, leaving 12 bases between. Germline values: CDR1 MGHDK, CDR2 SYGVNS. CDR3 loop: CASSEETTGNTEAFF. The DNA of the CDR3 is TGTGCCAGCAGTGAAGAGACAACTGGAAACACTGAAGCTTTCTTT.

Comments on this clonotype: The junction shows a germline mismatch at one end, possibly a read error. This chain connects TRBV10-1 to TRBJ1-2; tentatively, D is TRBD1 (6 bases). CDR3 length: 13 residues. Germline-derived CDR1 and CDR2 are WNHNN and SYGVQD (reference sequence). In nucleotides, the CDR3 is TGCGCCAGCAGTGAGTCGACATTTGGACAGCCAATATTC. As protein: CASSESTFGQPIF.

V usage is TRBV5-1 and J usage is TRBJ2-1, with 7 positions matching TRBD2. Trimming cost V 3 bases and J 7 bases; bases outside gene matches: 10. Germline V gene lookup returns CDR1 SGHRS and CDR2 YFSETQ. The CDR3 runs 15 residues. CDR3 bases: TGCGCCAGCAGCTCCTTCGGTCTAGCGGTTAATGAGCAGTTCTTC. This gives the protein CASSSFGLAVNEQFF.

This clonotype was seen a few times. The rearrangement uses TRBV5-6 and TRBJ2-1; no firm D call. The CDR3 is 12 amino acids. V was pared by 7 bases and J by 1 base, with 6 bases between. CDR1 SGHDT and CDR2 YYEEEE come from the germline V gene. The CDR3 spells CASFGSYNEQFF. CDR3 bases: TGTGCCAGCTTTGGGTCCTACAATGAGCAGTTCTTC. Full variable domain (remainder filled in from reference TRBV5-6 and TRBJ2-1): DAGVTQSPTHLIKTRGQQVTLRCSPKSGHDTVSWYQQALGQGPQFIFQYYEEEERQRGNFPDRFSGHQFPNYSSELNVNALLLGDSALYLCASFGSYNEQFFGPGTRLTVL.

This sequence joins TRBV9 and TRBJ2-2; D is ambiguous. The CDR3 loop spans 14 amino acids. Trimming stripped 0 bases from V and 5 bases from J, with 8 bases between. Germline CDR1 is SGDLS and CDR2 is YYNGEE. This CDR3 is CASSVVPQTGELFF. CDR3 coding DNA: TGTGCCAGCAGCGTAGTACCCCAAACCGGGGAGCTGTTTTTT.

The chain recombines TRBV12-3 or TRBV12-4 with TRBJ1-1, with a tentative D call TRBD1 (6 bases). Trimming pared 6 bases from V and 0 bases from J, leaving 11 bases between. This CDR3 region has 14 residues. The DNA for the CDR3 is TGTGCCAGCAGCACTACAGGGTTGAACACTGAAGCTTTCTTT. Protein: CASSTTGLNTEAFF.

The chain employs TRBV5-1 and TRBJ1-1; the D gene is possibly TRBD1 (5 bases). The germline CDR1 and CDR2 sequences are SGHRS and YFSETQ. The length of the CDR3 is 15 residues. Between the trimmed V and J ends, which lost 4 bases and 3 bases, there was a span of 16 bases. The CDR3 spells CASSPAPRGDTEAFF. The CDR3 DNA follows: TGCGCCAGCAGCCCGGCGCCCCGGGGCGACACTGAAGCTTTCTTT. The whole variable domain, filled in from reference TRBV5-1 and TRBJ1-1, reads KAGVTQTPRYLIKTRGQQVTLSCSPISGHRSVSWYQQTPGQGLQFLFEYFSETQRNKGNFPGRFSGRQFSNSRSEMNVSTLELGDSALYLCASSPAPRGDTEAFFGQGTRLTVV.

The chain has TRBV7-8 and TRBJ2-3; TRBD2 matches at 8 bases. The CDR3 sequence is 16 residues long. Germline values: CDR1 SGHVS, CDR2 FQNEAQ. The ends lost 3 bases at V and 6 bases at J; junction bases unmatched: 11. The CDR3 DNA sequence: TGTGCCAGCAGCTTCCCTACTAGCGGCGCGAGGGATACGCAGTATTTT. Translating gives CASSFPTSGARDTQYF.

This clonotype showed up many times. The CDR3: CASSLRHQNTEAFF. The DNA for the CDR3 is TGTGCCAGCAGTTTGCGGCACCAGAACACTGAAGCTTTCTTT. This chain connects TRBV12-3 or TRBV12-4 to TRBJ1-1, with D hard to call. The CDR3 has 14 amino acids. The V gene lost 3 bases and the J gene lost 1 base, with 9 bases spanning the gap.

This clonotype was detected a few times. The chain combines TRBV7-2 with TRBJ2-1; tentative D call: TRBD1 (6 bases). The CDR3 is made up of 15 amino acids. Germline V CDR1 and CDR2: SGHTA, FQGNSA. Trimming took off 1 base at V and 4 bases at J, with 11 bases between the two ends. Here the CDR3 reads CASSLVGQMYNEQFF. In nucleotides, the CDR3 is TGTGCCAGCAGCTTAGTCGGACAGATGTACAATGAGCAGTTCTTC.

Written as DNA, the CDR3 is TGTGCCAGCGAGCGGACTAGCGGGGATCCAGATACGCAGTATTTT. Translating gives CASERTSGDPDTQYF. The chain combines TRBV7-9 with TRBJ2-3, with 12 bases fitting TRBD2. The CDR3 loop spans 15 amino acids. CDR1 is SEHNR and CDR2 is FQNEAQ in the germline V gene (reference sequence). The ends lost 8 bases at V and 4 bases at J; junction bases unmatched: 7.

Only a few counts were recorded for this clonotype. This chain joins TRBV6-5 and TRBJ2-7; 8 bases align to TRBD1. This CDR3 spans 13 amino acids. J was trimmed by 9 bases and V by 8 bases; bases with no gene match: 12. Germline CDR1 MNHEY, CDR2 SVGAGI. The CDR3 DNA reads TGTGCCAGCTCCAGACAGGGGTTCGGAAGGCAGTACTTC. It yields the protein CASSRQGFGRQYF.

This clonotype has a handful of counts. The gene calls are TRBV6-5 and TRBJ2-5; no firm D call. CDR1 is MNHEY, CDR2 SVGAGI, per germline. V was clipped by 2 bases and J by 2 bases, with 15 bases between them. The CDR3 consists of 16 residues. The CDR3 nucleotides are TGTGCCAGCAGTTACAGACCGCGAGGCGCGCAAGAGACCCAGTACTTC. Translated: CASSYRPRGAQETQYF.

The J gene is TRBJ2-1, the V gene TRBV9; a possible D gene is TRBD1 (7 bases). Between the trimmed V and J ends, which lost 6 bases and 7 bases, there was a span of 17 bases. Germline values: CDR1 SGDLS, CDR2 YYNGEE. The CDR3 is 14 amino acids. The DNA of the CDR3 is TGTGCCAGCACCATCGGAGGGACAGCGAATGAGCAGTTCTTC. The encoded protein is CASTIGGTANEQFF. Drawing the rest from reference TRBV9 and TRBJ2-1, the complete variable domain is DSGVTQTPKHLITATGQRVTLRCSPRSGDLSVYWYQQSLDQGLQFLIQYYNGEERAKGNILERFSAQQFPDLHSELNLSSLELGDSALYFCASTIGGTANEQFFGPGTRLTVL.

The J gene is TRBJ2-2, the V gene TRBV5-1; 7 nucleotides line up with TRBD1. The germline gives CDR1 SGHRS, CDR2 YFSETQ. The CDR3 is made up of 13 amino acids. V shed 9 bases and J 0 bases; nucleotides not matched to a gene: 2. The CDR3 DNA follows: TGCGCCACCGGGACAGCGAACACCGGGGAGCTGTTTTTT. Protein product: CATGTANTGELFF.

The chain is built from TRBV27 and TRBJ2-7; TRBD1 might be the D (6 bases). V lost 6 bases and J 1 base, leaving 13 bases between the germline ends. The CDR3 extends over 14 amino acids. CDR1 and CDR2 from the germline V gene are MNHEY and SMNVEV (reference sequence). The CDR3 reads CASRYNRVSYEQYF. The DNA for the CDR3 is TGTGCCAGCAGATATAACAGGGTATCCTACGAGCAGTACTTC.

V usage is TRBV4-1 and J usage is TRBJ2-7; TRBD1 is a possible D gene (6 bases). CDR3 length: 15 amino acids. Germline CDR1 reads MGHRA; CDR2 reads YSYEKL. Trimming took 1 base from V and 0 from J, leaving 10 bases between them. CDR3 loop: CASSQGRDISYEQYV. As DNA, the CDR3 is TGCGCCAGCAGCCAAGGTCGGGACATCTCCTACGAGCAGTACGTC.